This entry is about one T cell receptor beta chain. What it recognizes is unknown. Sequencing used immunoSEQ multiplex PCR; TCRdb keeps in-frame clones, though not all of them. There are about 51,000 clones in the sample; approximately 80% occur only once, and around 2% lies in the top ten. The V segment lost 0 bases and the J segment 7 bases; nucleotides outside the gene matches: 8. Germline V gene sequence: CDR1 SGHKS, CDR2 YYEKEE (reference sequence). The CDR3 consists of 15 residues. This sample was taken from a study of OX40 agonist ivuxolimab in advanced cancers. Study information: Three patients got partial responses; one had hepatocellular carcinoma and two had cutaneous melanoma. Study-level findings and limits: Among the lowest peripheral clonal expansion occurred in 0.1-3.0 mg/kg partial responders.

The sample here was CD4+ or CD8+ T cells sorted from blood, taken in a trial of the OX40 agonist ivuxolimab. V is TRBV5-5 and J is TRBJ1-2; 8 nucleotides match TRBD1. The sequence was obtained from an adult with an advanced solid tumor such as melanoma, head and neck, liver or kidney cancer. The CDR3 region is CASSLVGQGAFGYTF. The CDR3 region has the DNA TGTGCCAGCAGCTTGGTGGGCCAGGGGGCGTTTGGCTACACCTTC. The full variable domain, in which reference TRBV5-5 and TRBJ1-2 provide the parts outside the CDR3, is DAGVTQSPTHLIKTRGQQVTLRCSPISGHKSVSWYQQVLGQGPQFIFQYYEKEERGRGNFPDRFSARQFPNYSSELNVNALLLGDSALYLCASSLVGQGAFGYTFGSGTRLTVV.